The clone carrying this T cell receptor (beta chain) was seen just once. Its antigen is not known. The sample belongs to a study of PD-1 blockade in classical Hodgkin lymphoma. Study results and caveats: Complete responders started with a diversity level that resembled newly diagnosed patients at baseline.

Using immunoSEQ multiplex PCR, the repertoire was profiled, and TCRdb retains in-frame clones only, with some absent. The sample consists of over 25,000 clones, around 78% of them appearing once. Germline V gives CDR1 LGHNA, CDR2 YNFKEQ. V was clipped by 0 bases and J by 7 bases, with 10 bases between them. The CDR3 contains 14 residues. Every one of the patients relapsed after autologous stem cell transplantation (brentuximab vedotin exposure was variable). Sample: peripheral blood mononuclear cells (PBMCs), taken before the second cycle of nivolumab. The rearrangement links TRBV4-2 to TRBJ1-5, with a weak D call TRBD1 (5 bases). This TCR was recovered from a human donor with classical Hodgkin lymphoma. The DNA of the CDR3 is TGTGCCAGCAGCCAAGATTGGGGGAGCCAGCCCCAGCATTTT. Encoded protein: CASSQDWGSQPQHF.